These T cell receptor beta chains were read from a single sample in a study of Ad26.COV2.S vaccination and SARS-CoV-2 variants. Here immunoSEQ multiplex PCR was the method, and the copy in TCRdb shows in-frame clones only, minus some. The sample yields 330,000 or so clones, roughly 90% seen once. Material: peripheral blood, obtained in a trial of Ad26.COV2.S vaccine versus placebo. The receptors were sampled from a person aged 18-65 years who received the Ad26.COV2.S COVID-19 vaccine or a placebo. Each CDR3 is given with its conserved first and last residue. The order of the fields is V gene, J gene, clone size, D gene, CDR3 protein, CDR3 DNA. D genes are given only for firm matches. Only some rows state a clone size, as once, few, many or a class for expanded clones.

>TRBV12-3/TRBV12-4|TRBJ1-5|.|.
CASSLGGHQPQHF
TGTGCCAGCAGTTTAGGGGGACATCAGCCCCAGCATTTT
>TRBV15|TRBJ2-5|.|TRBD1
CATSRELQGAKETQYF
TGTGCCACCAGCAGAGAATTACAGGGGGCGAAAGAGACCCAGTACTTC
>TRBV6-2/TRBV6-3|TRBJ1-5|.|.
CASSYSTSNQPQHF
TGTGCCAGCAGTTACTCAACATCCAATCAGCCCCAGCATTTT
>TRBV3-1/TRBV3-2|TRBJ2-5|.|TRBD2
CASSQALTSGQETQYF
TGTGCCAGCAGCCAAGCTCTGACTAGCGGACAAGAGACCCAGTACTTC
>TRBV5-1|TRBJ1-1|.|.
CASSLGPVNTEAFF
TGCGCCAGCAGCTTGGGACCGGTGAACACTGAAGCTTTCTTT
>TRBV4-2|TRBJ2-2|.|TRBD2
CASSQRGLAGDGSGELFF
TGTGCCAGCAGCCAGAGGGGACTAGCGGGAGATGGTAGCGGGGAGCTGTTTTTT
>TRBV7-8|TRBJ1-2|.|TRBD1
CASSRDREYGYTF
TGTGCCAGCAGCCGGGACAGGGAGTATGGCTACACCTTC
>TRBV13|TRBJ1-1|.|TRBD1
CASSSDRANTEAFF
TGTGCCAGCAGCTCCGACAGGGCGAACACTGAAGCTTTCTTT
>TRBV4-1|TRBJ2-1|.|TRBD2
CASSQDLAGGLNEQFF
TGCGCCAGCAGCCAAGATCTCGCGGGAGGGCTCAATGAGCAGTTCTTC
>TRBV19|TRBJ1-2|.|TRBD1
CASSSWTGRRGYTF
TGTGCCAGTAGTTCCTGGACAGGGAGAAGGGGCTACACCTTC
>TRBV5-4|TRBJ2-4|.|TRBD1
CASSLPKTGGKNIQYF
TGTGCCAGCAGCTTGCCGAAGACAGGGGGAAAAAACATTCAGTACTTC
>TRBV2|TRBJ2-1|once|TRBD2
CASSMGLAGYNEQFF
TGTGCCAGCAGCATGGGACTAGCGGGTTACAATGAGCAGTTCTTC
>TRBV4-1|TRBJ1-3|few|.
CASSRREGASVSGNTIYF
TGCGCCAGCAGCCGTCGAGAAGGGGCAAGTGTCTCTGGAAACACCATATATTTT
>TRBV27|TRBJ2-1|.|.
CASSFLGTPDYEQFF
TGTGCCAGCAGTTTCCTCGGGACCCCTGACTATGAGCAGTTCTTC
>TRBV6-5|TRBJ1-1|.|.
CASRKVDTEAFF
TGTGCCAGCAGAAAGGTGGACACTGAAGCTTTCTTT
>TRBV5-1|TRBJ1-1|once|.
CASSLGRPTNTEAFF
TGCGCCAGCAGCTTAGGAAGGCCTACGAACACTGAAGCTTTCTTT
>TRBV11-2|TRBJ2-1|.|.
CASSLGTVSEQFF
TGTGCCAGCAGCTTAGGAACGGTGAGTGAGCAGTTCTTC
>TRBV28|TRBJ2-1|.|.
CASSSRNEQFF
TGTGCCAGCAGTTCAAGGAATGAGCAGTTCTTC
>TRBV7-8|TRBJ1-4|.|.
CASSPVGGNEKLFF
TGTGCCAGCAGCCCGGTAGGGGGGAATGAAAAACTGTTTTTT
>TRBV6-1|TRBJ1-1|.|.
CASSEVATTLTAFF
TGTGCCAGCAGTGAAGTAGCCACAACCCTGACCGCTTTCTTT
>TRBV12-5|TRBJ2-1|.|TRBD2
CASGEGTSGTLEFF
TGTGCTAGTGGTGAGGGGACTAGCGGGACCTTGGAGTTCTTC
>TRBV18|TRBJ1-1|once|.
CASSVNRDTEAFF
TGTGCCAGCTCGGTAAACAGGGACACTGAAGCTTTCTTT
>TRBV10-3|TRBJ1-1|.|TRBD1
CAISDGQAPNTEAFF
TGTGCCATCAGTGATGGACAGGCTCCGAACACTGAAGCTTTCTTT
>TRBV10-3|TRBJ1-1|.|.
CAISGQRNTEAFF
TGTGCCATCAGTGGGCAGAGGAACACTGAAGCTTTCTTT
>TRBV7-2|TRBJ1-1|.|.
CASVGQPNTEAFF
TGTGCCAGCGTAGGACAGCCGAACACTGAAGCTTTCTTT
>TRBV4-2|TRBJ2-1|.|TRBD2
CASSQRTAGGLYNEQFF
TGTGCCAGCAGCCAACGCACGGCGGGAGGGCTGTACAATGAGCAGTTCTTC
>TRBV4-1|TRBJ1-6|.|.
CASSQDWPGLNSPLHF
TGCGCCAGCAGCCAAGATTGGCCAGGCCTTAATTCACCCCTCCACTTT
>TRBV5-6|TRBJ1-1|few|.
CASSLKGIRTEAFF
TGTGCCAGCAGCTTAAAGGGCATAAGGACTGAAGCTTTCTTT
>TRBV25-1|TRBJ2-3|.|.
CASSEYRSSPPQYF
TGTGCCAGCAGTGAATACCGATCATCTCCACCGCAGTATTTT
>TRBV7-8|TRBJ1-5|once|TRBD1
CASSLGVQGADQPQHF
TGTGCCAGCAGCTTAGGAGTTCAGGGGGCTGATCAGCCCCAGCATTTT
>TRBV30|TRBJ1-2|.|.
CAWRSEGPQSAHRF
TGTGCCTGGAGATCGGAGGGACCGCAAAGCGCCCACCGGTTC
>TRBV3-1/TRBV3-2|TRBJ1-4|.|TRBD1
CASSLLGTGLNEKLFF
TGTGCCAGCAGCCTCCTTGGGACAGGGCTTAATGAAAAACTGTTTTTT
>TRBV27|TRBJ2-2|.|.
CASSSLVAPNTGELFF
TGTGCCAGCAGTTCCCTCGTGGCCCCCAACACCGGGGAGCTGTTTTTT
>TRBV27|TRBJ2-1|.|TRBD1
CASCGTGIDEQFF
TGTGCCAGCTGCGGGACAGGGATCGATGAGCAGTTCTTC
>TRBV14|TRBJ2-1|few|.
CASSRQMSSYNEQFF
TGTGCCAGCAGTCGACAGATGAGCTCCTACAATGAGCAGTTCTTC
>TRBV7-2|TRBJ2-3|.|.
CASSLRGSSTDTQYF
TGTGCCAGCAGCTTACGGGGTTCTAGCACAGATACGCAGTATTTT
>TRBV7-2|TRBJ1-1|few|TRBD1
CASSSPPGTEIFLKAFF
TGTGCCAGCAGCTCCCCTCCCGGGACAGAGATCTTTTTAAAAGCTTTCTTT
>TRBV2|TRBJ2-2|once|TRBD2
CASSEGDSGTNTGELFF
TGTGCCAGCAGTGAAGGGGATAGCGGGACGAACACCGGGGAGCTGTTTTTT
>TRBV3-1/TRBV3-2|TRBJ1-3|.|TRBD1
CASSQSIYRGKLSGNTIYF
TGTGCCAGCAGCCAGTCTATTTACAGGGGGAAACTCTCAGGAAACACCATATATTTT
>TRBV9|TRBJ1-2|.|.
CASSALLGAQYGYTF
TGTGCCAGCAGCGCCCTGTTAGGGGCACAGTATGGCTACACCTTC
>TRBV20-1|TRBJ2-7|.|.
CSASRQAEQYF
TGCAGTGCTAGTAGGCAGGCCGAGCAGTACTTC
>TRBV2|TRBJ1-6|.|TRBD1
CASSPDRVSDSPLHF
TGTGCCAGCAGTCCCGACAGGGTGTCCGATTCACCCCTCCACTTT
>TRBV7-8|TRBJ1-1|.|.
CASSFMGAPNTEAFF
TGTGCCAGCAGCTTTATGGGGGCACCGAACACTGAAGCTTTCTTT
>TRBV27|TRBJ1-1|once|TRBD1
CASSLAGGILNTEAFF
TGTGCCAGCAGTTTAGCAGGGGGCATTCTGAACACTGAAGCTTTCTTT
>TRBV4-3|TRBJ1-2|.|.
CASSQERTATNYGYTF
TGCGCCAGCAGCCAAGAGAGAACAGCGACTAACTATGGCTACACCTTC
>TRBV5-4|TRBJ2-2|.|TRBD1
CASSLVQGAGELFF
TGTGCCAGCAGCTTGGTGCAGGGGGCCGGGGAGCTGTTTTTT
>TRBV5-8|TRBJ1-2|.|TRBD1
CASSVHRGILRLNYGYTF
TGTGCCAGCAGCGTTCACAGGGGTATACTCAGACTCAACTATGGCTACACCTTC
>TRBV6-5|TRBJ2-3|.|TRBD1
CASRPQGAGDTQYF
TGTGCCAGCAGACCACAGGGGGCCGGAGATACGCAGTATTTT
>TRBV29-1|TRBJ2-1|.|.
CSLLEGASNEQFF
TGCAGCCTCCTCGAGGGAGCCTCGAATGAGCAGTTCTTC
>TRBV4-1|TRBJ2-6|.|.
CASSQPRGWSFSGANVLTF
TGCGCCAGCAGCCAGCCAAGGGGCTGGAGCTTCTCTGGGGCCAACGTCCTGACTTTC
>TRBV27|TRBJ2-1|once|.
CASSLSMGYNEQFF
TGTGCCAGCAGTTTATCCATGGGTTACAATGAGCAGTTCTTC
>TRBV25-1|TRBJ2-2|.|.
CASSGLSGGTGELFF
TGTGCCAGCTCGGGACTCTCCGGTGGTACCGGGGAGCTGTTTTTT
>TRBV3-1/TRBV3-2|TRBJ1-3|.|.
CASSPEQDSGNTIYF
TGTGCCAGCAGCCCAGAACAGGATTCTGGAAACACCATATATTTT
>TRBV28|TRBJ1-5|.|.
CASRAPAVQPQHF
TGTGCCAGCAGAGCGCCGGCGGTTCAGCCCCAGCATTTT
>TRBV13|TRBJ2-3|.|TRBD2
CASSQTGGSTDTQYF
TGTGCCAGCAGCCAAACGGGGGGGAGCACAGATACGCAGTATTTT
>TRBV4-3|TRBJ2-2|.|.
CASSQDAADPNTGELFF
TGCGCCAGCAGCCAAGATGCCGCCGATCCGAACACCGGGGAGCTGTTTTTT
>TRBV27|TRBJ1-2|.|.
CASSRGANYGYTF
TGTGCCAGCAGTCGAGGGGCCAACTATGGCTACACCTTC
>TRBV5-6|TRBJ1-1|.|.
CASSLGWGKSGNTEAFF
TGTGCCAGCAGCTTGGGCTGGGGCAAGTCGGGGAACACTGAAGCTTTCTTT
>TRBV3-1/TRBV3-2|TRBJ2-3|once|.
CASSQASGGNTGTDTQYF
TGTGCCAGCAGCCAAGCAAGTGGCGGGAATACCGGCACAGATACGCAGTATTTT
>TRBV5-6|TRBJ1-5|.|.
CASSFGGPHSNQPQHF
TGTGCCAGCAGCTTCGGGGGACCCCATAGCAATCAGCCCCAGCATTTT